Following are 10 T cell receptor beta chains from one sample sequenced in a study of cytomegalovirus exposure and HLA in healthy donors (dated by TCRdb to 2015 to 2018). Receptor libraries were prepared by the immunoSEQ multiplex PCR assay. Sourced from immuneACCESS, this table was stored by TCRdb with only in-frame sequences that have V and J called. A share of the clones is absent; for the studies checked, an unresolved V gene accounts for under half, and the remainder has no known explanation. The sample has tens of thousands of clones on record, roughly 93% of them singletons. Roughly 2.1% of the sample belongs to the ten largest clones. Sequences were obtained from PBMCs. These receptors were obtained from a young man in good health and CMV-seronegative.

The gene calls are TRBV7-9 and TRBJ2-2, with D possibly TRBD1 on 6 matching bases. The CDR3 spans 15 residues. CDR1 is SEHNR and CDR2 is FQNEAQ in the germline V gene (reference sequence). V was clipped by 5 bases and J by 10 bases, with 20 bases between them. CDR3: CASSRTPGHLEELFF. Written as DNA, the CDR3 is TGTGCCAGCAGCCGGACGCCGGGACATCTCGAGGAGCTGTTTTTT.

This clone has a single count. V is TRBV7-6 and J is TRBJ2-1; a weak D match, TRBD2 (5 bases). Germline V gene lookup returns CDR1 SGHVS and CDR2 FNYEAQ. Trimming cost V 0 bases and J 9 bases, with 6 bases left between them. The CDR3 has 12 residues. CDR3 sequence: CASSLAGVEQFF. For the CDR3, the DNA is TGTGCCAGCAGCTTAGCGGGAGTTGAGCAGTTCTTC. The full variable domain, completed using reference TRBV7-6 and TRBJ2-1, is GAGVSQSPRYKVTKRGQDVALRCDPISGHVSLYWYRQALGQGPEFLTYFNYEAQQDKSGLPNDRFSAERPEGSISTLTIQRTEQRDSAMYRCASSLAGVEQFFGPGTRLTVL.

The rearrangement links TRBV7-6 to TRBJ2-1; the match to TRBD2 covers 12 bases. Per the germline V gene, CDR1 is SGHVS and CDR2 is FNYEAQ. The CDR3 is made up of 16 amino acids. Losses at the gene ends were 1 base for V and 5 bases for J; bases not matched to a gene: 3. The CDR3 DNA reads TGTGCCAGCAGCTTAGATGGACTAGCGGGACACAATGAGCAGTTCTTC. Protein: CASSLDGLAGHNEQFF.

This clone was seen just once. The chain uses TRBV6-4 and TRBJ2-1, with D maybe TRBD1 (6 bases). From germline, CDR1 is MRHNA and CDR2 SNTAGT. This CDR3 is 15 amino acids long. The V end lost 4 bases, the J end lost 3 bases, and 13 bases lay between the germline ends. CDR3 DNA sequence: TGTGCCAGCAGTGTATCAGGGGTAGACTACAATGAGCAGTTCTTC. It codes for CASSVSGVDYNEQFF.

The chain combines TRBV10-3 with TRBJ2-1, with 12 positions matching TRBD1. This CDR3 has 14 residues. V lost 10 bases, J lost 10 bases, and 11 bases stayed unmatched. Germline CDR1 and CDR2: ENHRY and SYGVKD. The CDR3 loop is CATLPGQGAEEQFF. DNA for the CDR3: TGTGCCACCTTACCGGGACAGGGGGCGGAGGAGCAGTTCTTC.

The V gene is TRBV6-1, the J gene TRBJ2-3; 7 bases align to TRBD2. CDR1 and CDR2 (germline): MNHNS, SASEGT. The trim removed 0 bases at V and 5 bases at J, leaving 5 bases unmatched. This CDR3 has 15 amino acids. This CDR3 reads CASSEAGGPQDTQYF. DNA of the CDR3: TGTGCCAGCAGTGAAGCGGGAGGGCCGCAAGATACGCAGTATTTT.

Regarding this clone: An end of the junction does not agree with germline; a read error may underlie this. J is TRBJ1-1 and V is TRBV30; 9 bases are shared with TRBD1. Germline CDR1 reads GTSNPN; CDR2 reads SVGIG (reference sequence). There are 15 residues in the CDR3. The CDR3 loop reads CAWNKNRGLKTEAFF. Written as DNA, the CDR3 is TGTGCCTGGAACAAGAACAGGGGGCTGAAAACTGAAGCTTTCTTT. The entire variable domain, with the rest obtained from reference TRBV30 and TRBJ1-1, is as follows: SQTIHQWPATLVQPVGSPLSLECTVEGTSNPNLYWYRQAAGRGLQLLFYSVGIGQISSEVPQNLSASRPQDRQFILSSKKLLLSDSGFYLCAWNKNRGLKTEAFFGQGTRLTVV.

The gene calls are TRBV12-1 and TRBJ1-2; the table's D call, TRBD1, was not checked against the DNA. TRBV12-1 corresponds to a pseudogene. This CDR3 spans 14 amino acids. DNA for the CDR3: TGTGCCAGCGCTGGGGACAGGGGTATCGATGGCTACACCTTC. Amino acid sequence: CASAGDRGIDGYTF.

This sequence joins TRBV15 and TRBJ2-3, with 8 bases lining up with TRBD1. CDR1 is LNHNV and CDR2 is YYDKDF in the germline V gene (reference sequence). This CDR3 has 15 residues. V shed 0 bases and J 8 bases; nucleotides not matched to a gene: 7. CDR3 protein: CATSRDRTGGVTQYF. The CDR3 region has the DNA TGTGCCACCAGCAGAGATAGAACAGGGGGTGTTACGCAGTATTTT.

The chain is built from TRBV6-5 and TRBJ2-7; D call uncertain. Trimming left V 5 bases short and J 5 bases short, with 10 bases between. This CDR3 region has 12 residues. Germline lookup yields CDR1 MNHEY and CDR2 SVGAGI. CDR3 sequence: CASSERQDEQYF. The CDR3 nucleotides read TGTGCCAGCAGTGAACGGCAGGACGAGCAGTACTTC.